Below, 21 T cell receptor beta chains from the same sample are listed, as sequenced in a study of T cell repertoires in cytomegalovirus infection. Their antigen targets remain unknown. TCRdb passed the reads through MiXCR, listing each CDR3 protein once. Among about 500,000 distinct CDR3 sequences, around 35% were seen once, and the ten largest hold under 20%. The sequencing used cultured PBMCs, collected from culture after CMV antigen stimulation. These receptors were obtained from a human donor in good health (CMV status not recorded). Some clones in this sample may be carry-over from other donors' samples.

A few counts support this clonotype. V gene TRBV12-3 or TRBV12-4 combines with J gene TRBJ2-1; 7 nucleotides line up with TRBD2. The CDR3 is made up of 14 amino acids. J gave up 1 base and V 6 bases, and 3 bases lay outside the gene matches. The DNA for the CDR3 is TGTGCCAGCAGCAGGCGGGGGTCCTACAATGAGCAGTTCTTC. Its protein product is CASSRRGSYNEQFF.

This clonotype came up once. The chain joins TRBV6-6 to TRBJ2-3; D gene ambiguous. Germline CDR1 and CDR2: MNHNY and SVGAGI (reference sequence). V was cut by 4 bases and J by 1 base, with 12 bases left in between. The length of the CDR3 is 15 residues. The CDR3 DNA reads as TGTGCCAGCAGTTCGGCGTTCTTCGGCACAGATACGCAGTATTTT. It translates to CASSSAFFGTDTQYF.

The CDR3 sequence: CAIRTTGLRSTDTQYF. The CDR3 nucleotides read TGTGCCATCAGGACGACAGGGCTAAGAAGCACAGATACGCAGTATTTT. The rearrangement links TRBV10-3 to TRBJ2-3; 7 positions agree with TRBD1. The V segment lost 6 bases and the J segment 0 bases; nucleotides outside the gene matches: 9. There are 16 residues in the CDR3. CDR1 and CDR2 from the germline V gene are ENHRY and SYGVKD.

This clonotype was counted a few times. The J gene is TRBJ1-6, the V gene TRBV4-3, with a tentative D call TRBD1 (6 bases). Germline CDR1 is LGHNA and CDR2 is YSLEER. The CDR3 extends over 16 amino acids. With 1 base removed from V and 7 bases from J, the gap between germline ends came to 14 bases. The CDR3 region is CASSQGDRLGNSPLHF. CDR3 sequence (DNA): TGCGCCAGCAGCCAAGGTGACAGGCTCGGGAATTCACCCCTCCACTTT.

This rearrangement joins TRBV7-6 to TRBJ1-3, with a tentative D call TRBD1 (5 bases). Trimming pared 5 bases from V and 0 bases from J, leaving 17 bases between. This CDR3 is 17 amino acids long. Germline V gives CDR1 SGHVS, CDR2 FNYEAQ. The CDR3 DNA reads TGTGCCAGCAGCCCTCCCCGGGCCAGGGACTCTGGAAACACCATATATTTT. Amino acids: CASSPPRARDSGNTIYF.

This clonotype showed up just a few times. The chain uses TRBV12-3 or TRBV12-4 and TRBJ1-5, with D possibly TRBD1 on 6 matching bases. This CDR3 is built from 15 residues. V lost 4 bases, J lost 5 bases, and 15 bases lay in between. DNA for the CDR3: TGTGCCAGCAGTTCCGGGACACCGAGGGATCAGCCCCAGCATTTT. Translated, it gives CASSSGTPRDQPQHF.

This clonotype has ten or more counts. J is TRBJ1-2 and V is TRBV7-2; D not certain. The CDR3 extends over 15 amino acids. V was pared by 1 base and J by 8 bases, with 17 bases between. Germline CDR1 and CDR2: SGHTA and FQGNSA. Here the CDR3 DNA reads TGTGCCAGCAGCTTAGATAATTCCCCCCGAGGAGGCTACACCTTC. Its translation: CASSLDNSPRGGYTF.

To note about this clonotype: At one end, the junction sequence differs from germline, possibly due to a read error. V is TRBV27 and J is TRBJ2-2; 13 bases match TRBD2. CDR1 is MNHEY and CDR2 is SMNVEV in the germline V gene (reference sequence). CDR3 length: 18 amino acids. The CDR3 sequence is CASSYGLAGVSNIGELFF. CDR3 nucleotide sequence: TGTGCCAGCAGTTACGGACTAGCGGGAGTCTCCAACATCGGGGAGCTGTTTTTT.

This clonotype occurred a few times. The chain employs TRBV6-2 or TRBV6-3 and TRBJ1-5; D gene ambiguous. There are 15 residues in the CDR3. Germline CDR1 is MNHEY and CDR2 is SVGEGT. V was shortened by 7 bases and J by 4 bases, with 17 bases between the two germline ends. In DNA, the CDR3 is TGTGCCAGCACATTCCGATCATCGGGAAATCAGCCCCAGCATTTT. It codes for CASTFRSSGNQPQHF.

The chain employs TRBV7-2 and TRBJ2-1, with no clear D. From germline, CDR1 is SGHTA and CDR2 FQGNSA. Trimming stripped 0 bases from V and 6 bases from J, with 6 bases between. The CDR3 is 13 residues long. CDR3 DNA: TGTGCCAGCAGCTTAGCCCTCTTCAATGAGCAGTTCTTC. Translating gives CASSLALFNEQFF.

This clonotype was picked up a small number of times. The rearrangement links TRBV11-3 to TRBJ2-1, with D possibly TRBD1 on 6 matching bases. V was clipped by 5 bases and J by 7 bases, with 15 bases between them. CDR1 and CDR2 from the germline V gene are SGHNT and YENEEA. This CDR3 comprises 14 residues. This CDR3 is CASSPGAAGNEQFF. CDR3 DNA: TGTGCCAGCAGCCCAGGGGCCGCCGGAAATGAGCAGTTCTTC.

As for this clonotype: A junction end diverges from the germline sequence, so it may reflect a read error. V and J are TRBV7-2 and TRBJ2-3, with 13 bases that match TRBD2. CDR1 and CDR2 (germline): SGHTA, FQGNSA. CDR3 length equals 16 residues. The CDR3 sequence is CANSPGTSGITDTQYF. CDR3 in DNA: TGTGCCAACAGCCCGGGGACTAGCGGGATTACAGATACGCAGTATTTT.

The gene calls are TRBV15 and TRBJ2-1, with a possible D match to TRBD2 (6 bases). The CDR3 contains 17 residues. Trimming cost V 0 bases and J 0 bases, with 12 bases left between them. CDR1 and CDR2 (germline): LNHNV, YYDKDF (reference sequence). The CDR3 reads CATSRDGSTSSYNEQFF. CDR3 DNA sequence: TGTGCCACCAGCAGAGACGGGAGTACGAGCTCCTACAATGAGCAGTTCTTC.

The chain uses TRBV7-2 and TRBJ1-2; D is perhaps TRBD1 (6 bases). The germline V gene encodes CDR1 SGHTA and CDR2 FQGNSA. The CDR3 has 16 residues. V gave up 5 bases and J gave up 2 bases, with 18 bases separating them. The CDR3 sequence: CASSNYRQAQNYGYTF. DNA for the CDR3: TGTGCCAGCAGCAACTACCGACAGGCCCAGAACTATGGCTACACCTTC. Filled out from reference TRBV7-2 and TRBJ1-2, the complete variable domain reads GAGVSQSPSNKVTEKGKDVELRCDPISGHTALYWYRQSLGQGLEFLIYFQGNSAPDKSGLPSDRFSAERTGGSVSTLTIQRTQQEDSAVYLCASSNYRQAQNYGYTFGSGTRLTVV.

The chain carries TRBV7-9 and TRBJ2-5, with a weak D call TRBD1 (6 bases). V lost 5 bases, J lost 5 bases, and 12 bases lay in between. CDR1 SEHNR and CDR2 FQNEAQ come from the germline V gene (reference sequence). CDR3 length: 13 residues. The CDR3 DNA follows: TGTGCCAGCAGCCGAACAGGGTCGGAGACCCAGTACTTC. Translation: CASSRTGSETQYF.

V usage is TRBV12-3 or TRBV12-4 and J usage is TRBJ1-1; the D gene is possibly TRBD1 (5 bases). This CDR3 has 15 residues. V was cut by 5 bases and J by 4 bases, with 17 bases left in between. The CDR3 is CASSIKQGGGTEAFF. In DNA, the CDR3 is TGTGCCAGCAGTATAAAGCAGGGTGGGGGCACTGAAGCTTTCTTT.

J is TRBJ2-3 and V is TRBV19, with 9 bases that match TRBD2. The germline V gene encodes CDR1 LNHDA and CDR2 SQIVND (reference sequence). The CDR3 sequence is 14 residues long. After removal of 6 bases from V and 3 bases from J, the junction contained 4 bases not matched to a gene. CDR3 sequence: CASRLAGVTDTQYF. DNA of the CDR3: TGTGCCAGTAGATTAGCGGGAGTAACAGATACGCAGTATTTT.

The rearrangement uses TRBV24-1 and TRBJ2-1; no firm D call. V lost 2 bases, J lost 6 bases, and 7 bases lay in between. CDR3 size: 13 residues. CDR1 is KGHDR, CDR2 SFDVKD, per germline. In DNA form, the CDR3 reads TGTGCCACCAGTGATTGGCGCCCCAATGAGCAGTTCTTC. It is translated as CATSDWRPNEQFF.

In its sample, this clonotype was seen a few times. This chain uses TRBV6-2 or TRBV6-3 with TRBJ2-7; 11 bases map to TRBD2. V dropped 2 bases and J dropped 2; count of bases not matched to a gene: 2. The CDR3 has 15 residues. The V gene's germline CDR1 is MNHEY and CDR2 SVGEGT. In DNA form, the CDR3 reads TGTGCCAGCAGTTACCTACTAGCGGGAGCCTACGAGCAGTACTTC. This gives the protein CASSYLLAGAYEQYF.

This chain uses TRBV24-1 with TRBJ1-1, with a tentative D call TRBD1 (6 bases). Germline CDR1 is KGHDR and CDR2 is SFDVKD. The CDR3 totals 13 residues. Trimming removed 4 bases from V and 6 bases from J, with 11 bases in between. Here the CDR3 DNA reads TGTGCCACCAGTGACCTACAGGGAGCTGAAGCTTTCTTT. It specifies CATSDLQGAEAFF.

This chain connects TRBV30 to TRBJ1-5, with D perhaps matching TRBD1 (5 bases). The germline V gene encodes CDR1 GTSNPN and CDR2 SVGIG (reference sequence). V dropped 5 bases and J dropped 2 bases, with 10 bases sitting between them. This CDR3 is built from 13 residues. CDR3 in amino acids: CAWRGVGNQPQHF. The CDR3 nucleotides are TGTGCCTGGCGGGGGGTCGGCAATCAGCCCCAGCATTTT. The whole variable domain, filled in from reference TRBV30 and TRBJ1-5, reads SQTIHQWPATLVQPVGSPLSLECTVEGTSNPNLYWYRQAAGRGLQLLFYSVGIGQISSEVPQNLSASRPQDRQFILSSKKLLLSDSGFYLCAWRGVGNQPQHFGDGTRLSIL.